This TCR beta chain is from a study of identical twins. Study results and caveats: Out-of-frame beta chain sequences displayed weaker excess sharing between twins. The abundant beta clonotypes from cord blood had fewer insertions, and memory repertoires had none of this.

This clonotype was seen only a few times. Its antigen is not identified. MiXCR, applied by TCRdb to the 5' RACE reads, yields one record per CDR3 protein. Seen here are about 920,000 distinct CDR3 sequences, 10% to 15% observed once, and the top ten hold around 1.6%. The donor group consisted entirely of healthy Caucasians. The V gene end was trimmed by 8 bases and the J gene end by 5 bases; junction bases not matched to a gene: 5. The CDR3 length is 13 residues. The data also belong to a second study, concerning yellow fever vaccine responses in identical twins. As reported in that work: The T cell response to vaccination in identical twins was reportedly partly convergent and partly personalized.

Material: PBMCs. The clonotype comes from a woman under 30 in good health. The rearrangement uses TRBV12-3 or TRBV12-4 and TRBJ2-3, with 9 bases that match TRBD1. CDR3 DNA sequence: TGTGCCAGCCCCGGGACAGGGTTAGATACGCAGTATTTT. This codes for CASPGTGLDTQYF.